The source of this T cell receptor (beta chain) is a study of blood T cells in healthy people across ages. Study-wide points: Researchers deemed the diversity estimates from one million T cells underestimates.

Russia was home to the donors, healthy Caucasian individuals aged about 6 to 90. After removal of 3 bases from V and 1 base from J, the junction contained 4 bases not matched to a gene. Germline values: CDR1 SGHRS, CDR2 YFSETQ. The CDR3 runs 15 residues. Worth noting for this clonotype: Its antigen is currently unknown.

Combining a sample-barcoded 5' primer with a J-beta primer mix, a second PCR ran for about 7 to 11 cycles. TCRdb analysed the 5' RACE reads with MiXCR anew, one entry per CDR3 protein. There are 550,000 to 800,000 distinct CDR3 sequences in the sample; 20% to 25% occur only once, and under 4% lies in the top ten. The V and J genes are TRBV5-1 and TRBJ2-1, with 7 bases aligning to TRBD1. The TCR comes from a man aged 70-80 years in good health. The sample comprised blood. The CDR3 sequence is CASSSTGISYNEQFF. DNA of the CDR3: TGCGCCAGCAGCTCGACAGGGATTTCCTACAATGAGCAGTTCTTC.